These 32 T cell receptor beta chains came from one sample sequenced in a study of human T cells and chemical hapten exposure. Time point here: patch test 3, about 24 weeks after DPC sensitization. Regarding treatment: therapeutic diphenylcyclopropenone sensitization with weekly scalp DPC. A single record per CDR3 protein comes from TCRdb applying MiXCR to the RACE reads. The data contain 210,000 or so distinct CDR3 sequences, approximately 26% of them seen just once; the ten biggest clones take up approximately 2.3%. The source material was whole blood, sampled in connection with sensitization to the hapten diphenylcyclopropenone (DPC). Receptors originate from a woman aged 40-49 years with alopecia areata. Some clones in this sample may be carry-over from other donors' samples.

This clonotype was counted only a few times. The chain combines TRBV6-2 or TRBV6-3 with TRBJ2-7; the match to TRBD1 covers 7 bases. CDR1 and CDR2 from the germline V gene are MNHEY and SVGEGT. V was clipped by 4 bases and J by 3 bases; unmatched bases: 6. The CDR3 extends over 14 amino acids. CDR3: CASSWTRQGYEQYF. CDR3 coding DNA: TGTGCCAGCAGTTGGACCCGACAGGGCTACGAGCAGTACTTC.

The chain recombines TRBV20-1 with TRBJ1-4; 7 bases match TRBD1. There are 18 residues in the CDR3. V shed 2 bases and J 4 bases; nucleotides not matched to a gene: 16. From germline, CDR1 is DFQATT and CDR2 SNEGSKA (reference sequence). The CDR3 DNA sequence: TGCAGTGCTAGACCACTCCTTGGAGGGGGCGCCGGTAATGAAAAACTGTTTTTT. It translates to CSARPLLGGGAGNEKLFF.

The chain is built from TRBV30 and TRBJ2-2; D call uncertain. Trimming took 0 bases from V and 3 from J, leaving 5 bases between them. The germline CDR1 and CDR2 sequences are GTSNPN and SVGIG (reference sequence). CDR3 size: 13 residues. CDR3 bases: TGTGCCTGGAGTGTACTTCACACCGGGGAGCTGTTTTTT. This sequence encodes CAWSVLHTGELFF. Full variable domain (missing parts from reference TRBV30 and TRBJ2-2): SQTIHQWPATLVQPVGSPLSLECTVEGTSNPNLYWYRQAAGRGLQLLFYSVGIGQISSEVPQNLSASRPQDRQFILSSKKLLLSDSGFYLCAWSVLHTGELFFGEGSRLTVL.

Ten or more counts support this clonotype. This chain connects TRBV4-2 to TRBJ2-7; TRBD2 agrees at 11 bases. V gave up 1 base and J gave up 3 bases; unmatched junction bases: 5. CDR1 and CDR2 (germline): LGHNA, YNFKEQ. The CDR3 is 16 amino acids. The CDR3 is CASSQAEGTSGYEQYF. The CDR3, as DNA: TGTGCCAGCAGCCAAGCCGAGGGGACTAGCGGCTACGAGCAGTACTTC.

The CDR3 DNA follows: TGTGCCAGCAGTTACATCGGATTAGATGGCTACACCTTC. As protein: CASSYIGLDGYTF. The chain uses TRBV6-2 or TRBV6-3 and TRBJ1-2; unclear D gene. V lost 2 bases and J lost 6, with 10 bases in between. Germline CDR1 and CDR2: MNHEY and SVGEGT. The CDR3 runs 13 residues.

The chain has TRBV20-1 and TRBJ2-3; weak D call: TRBD1 (6 bases). Germline V lookup: CDR1 DFQATT, CDR2 SNEGSKA (reference sequence). Trimming pared 4 bases from V and 1 base from J, leaving 21 bases between. The CDR3 sequence is 17 residues long. The CDR3 DNA is TGCAGTGCTACGACACCGCAGGGGCTTGGCGGCACAGATACGCAGTATTTT. Its translation: CSATTPQGLGGTDTQYF.

The gene calls are TRBV12-3 or TRBV12-4 and TRBJ2-1; 13 nucleotides match TRBD2. The J segment lost 9 bases and the V segment lost 5 bases, leaving 7 bases of the junction unmatched. This CDR3 contains 15 residues. The CDR3 nucleotides read TGTGCCAGCAGTACCCTAGGGACTAGCGGGGCTGAGCAGTTCTTC. This codes for CASSTLGTSGAEQFF.

This sequence joins TRBV5-1 and TRBJ1-4; 7 bases align to TRBD1. The CDR3 is 14 amino acids. Germline V gives CDR1 SGHRS, CDR2 YFSETQ. V was pared by 4 bases and J by 6 bases, with 6 bases of the junction left unmatched. The CDR3 DNA reads TGCGCCAGCAGCCGCGACAGGGTTGATGAAAAACTGTTTTTT. Protein: CASSRDRVDEKLFF.

A few counts support this clonotype. The chain links TRBV7-2 to TRBJ2-3; D not resolved. The CDR3 loop spans 14 amino acids. V shed 2 bases and J shed 4 bases, with 10 bases lying between them. The germline V gene has CDR1 SGHTA and CDR2 FQGNSA. CDR3 sequence reads: CASSLPSNPDTQYF. Here the CDR3 DNA reads TGTGCCAGCAGCTTACCCAGCAACCCAGATACGCAGTATTTT.

This clonotype was found a few times. This chain connects TRBV28 to TRBJ2-5; D may be TRBD1 (6 bases). Trimming cost V 6 bases and J 5 bases, with 19 bases left between them. CDR3 size: 15 residues. Per the germline V gene, CDR1 is MDHEN and CDR2 is SYDVKM. The CDR3 region is CASSADRPPRETQYF. The CDR3 region has the DNA TGTGCCAGCAGCGCCGACAGGCCCCCCAGGGAGACCCAGTACTTC.

The J gene is TRBJ2-3, the V gene TRBV20-1; D is uncertain. Germline values: CDR1 DFQATT, CDR2 SNEGSKA (reference sequence). Trimming pared 0 bases from V and 2 bases from J, leaving 6 bases between. The CDR3 is 13 amino acids. The CDR3 here is CSARDRFTDTQYF. CDR3 DNA sequence: TGCAGTGCTAGAGACAGGTTCACAGATACGCAGTATTTT.

The chain links TRBV4-3 to TRBJ2-3; D may be TRBD2 (5 bases). V lost 11 bases and J 1 base, leaving 16 bases between the germline ends. Germline V gene data show CDR1 as LGHNA and CDR2 as YSLEER. The CDR3 is 14 amino acids. The CDR3 sequence: CASQRAGGTDTQYF. Written as DNA, the CDR3 is TGCGCCTCGCAGAGGGCAGGCGGCACAGATACGCAGTATTTT.

This chain joins TRBV7-2 and TRBJ2-3; D call uncertain. The CDR3 spans 14 residues. Trimming removed 3 bases at V and 4 bases at J, with 11 bases between. The V gene's germline CDR1 is SGHTA and CDR2 FQGNSA. The CDR3 bases are TGTGCCAGCAGCTTCGACAAGCAAGCAGATACGCAGTATTTT. It yields the protein CASSFDKQADTQYF.

This clonotype has a handful of counts. The rearrangement links TRBV10-3 to TRBJ2-5; the match to TRBD1 covers 9 bases. The germline CDR1 and CDR2 sequences are ENHRY and SYGVKD. J lost 2 bases, V lost 4 bases, and 5 bases had no gene match. The CDR3 length is 15 residues. The CDR3 region is CAISGLTGGQETQYF. The CDR3 nucleotides are TGTGCCATCAGTGGGTTGACAGGGGGGCAAGAGACCCAGTACTTC.

V usage is TRBV28 and J usage is TRBJ1-4; D gene unclear. Trimming removed 4 bases at V and 5 bases at J, with 5 bases between. Germline V gene data show CDR1 as MDHEN and CDR2 as SYDVKM. The CDR3 covers 12 residues. As DNA, the CDR3 is TGTGCCAGCAGTTCGAAGAATGAAAAACTGTTTTTT. Translating gives CASSSKNEKLFF.

Concerning this clonotype: A much larger clone is a single base away; this may be a read error. The gene calls are TRBV14 and TRBJ2-7; no clear D. This CDR3 has 11 amino acids. V lost 4 bases and J lost 2, with 3 bases in between. Germline V gene data show CDR1 as SGHDN and CDR2 as FVKESK. The DNA of the CDR3 is TGTGCCAGCAGCCCCACCTACGAGCAGTACTTC. Translation: CASSPTYEQYF.

The chain joins TRBV5-1 to TRBJ1-3, with no clear D. CDR1 is SGHRS and CDR2 is YFSETQ in the germline V gene. V shed 4 bases and J shed 4 bases, with 9 bases lying between them. This CDR3 is 13 amino acids long. CDR3 DNA sequence: TGCGCCAGCAGCCCGGAAGGGGGAAACACCATATATTTT. Translation gives CASSPEGGNTIYF. The variable domain in full, completed from reference TRBV5-1 and TRBJ1-3, reads KAGVTQTPRYLIKTRGQQVTLSCSPISGHRSVSWYQQTPGQGLQFLFEYFSETQRNKGNFPGRFSGRQFSNSRSEMNVSTLELGDSALYLCASSPEGGNTIYFGEGSWLTVV.

This chain connects TRBV27 to TRBJ2-7, with 9 bases identical to TRBD1. V gave up 6 bases and J gave up 2 bases; unmatched junction bases: 5. In germline, CDR1 is MNHEY, CDR2 SMNVEV (reference sequence). The CDR3 runs 14 residues. The DNA of the CDR3 is TGTGCCAGCAGGAATGACAGGGGGGCCTACGAGCAGTACTTC. Residues: CASRNDRGAYEQYF.

The sample holds a few counts of this clonotype. V usage is TRBV20-1 and J usage is TRBJ2-7, with D possibly matching TRBD2 (6 bases). Between the trimmed V and J ends, which lost 4 bases and 3 bases, there was a span of 16 bases. From germline, CDR1 is DFQATT and CDR2 SNEGSKA (reference sequence). CDR3 size: 14 residues. CDR3 amino acids: CSATTGRGSYEQYF. DNA for the CDR3: TGCAGTGCTACCACCGGCCGGGGGAGCTACGAGCAGTACTTC.

The genes are TRBV5-1 and TRBJ2-3, with 12 nucleotides matching TRBD2. V gave up 3 bases and J gave up 0 bases; unmatched junction bases: 2. The germline V gene has CDR1 SGHRS and CDR2 YFSETQ. The CDR3 is 16 residues long. In nucleotides, the CDR3 is TGCGCCAGCAGCTATGGGACTAGCGGGAGCACAGATACGCAGTATTTT. The encoded protein is CASSYGTSGSTDTQYF.

There are a few counts of this clonotype. The rearrangement links TRBV5-1 to TRBJ2-1; D possibly uses TRBD1 or TRBD2 (6 bases each). Trimming stripped 7 bases from V and 7 bases from J, with 18 bases between. The germline CDR1 and CDR2 sequences are SGHRS and YFSETQ. The CDR3 is 14 amino acids. CDR3 in DNA: TGCGCCAGCCAAACGGGGGCAGCTGGGAATGAGCAGTTCTTC. It encodes CASQTGAAGNEQFF.

The CDR3 sequence: CSARDEFRVRTSYEQYF. CDR3 bases: TGCAGTGCTAGAGATGAGTTCCGGGTCAGAACCTCCTACGAGCAGTACTTC. V and J are TRBV20-1 and TRBJ2-7; unclear D gene. Trimming pared 0 bases from V and 0 bases from J, leaving 18 bases between. There are 17 residues in the CDR3. Germline CDR1 DFQATT, CDR2 SNEGSKA (reference sequence).

This sequence joins TRBV20-1 and TRBJ2-3, with 8 positions matching TRBD1. Trimming cost V 3 bases and J 4 bases; bases outside gene matches: 6. The CDR3 is 14 amino acids. Germline-derived CDR1 and CDR2 are DFQATT and SNEGSKA (reference sequence). The DNA for the CDR3 is TGCAGTGCTAGCTGGCAGGGGGCCGCAGATACGCAGTATTTT. Its translation: CSASWQGAADTQYF.

V and J are TRBV10-3 and TRBJ1-1; D unclear. Germline assignment: CDR1 ENHRY and CDR2 SYGVKD. Trimming left V 6 bases short and J 5 bases short, with 10 bases between. CDR3 length: 12 amino acids. CDR3 bases: TGTGCCATCAGAGGGATGGGAACTGAAGCTTTCTTT. Protein sequence: CAIRGMGTEAFF.

The chain employs TRBV28 and TRBJ2-5; 10 bases line up with TRBD2. CDR3 length equals 16 residues. Germline CDR1 and CDR2: MDHEN and SYDVKM. The V segment lost 4 bases and the J segment 5 bases; nucleotides outside the gene matches: 10. Written as DNA, the CDR3 is TGTGCCAGCAGTTCTGGGCTAGCGGGAGAACTCGAGACCCAGTACTTC. It translates to CASSSGLAGELETQYF.

This clonotype came up once. V and J are TRBV29-1 and TRBJ2-3; D might be TRBD2 (6 bases). V was cut by 7 bases and J by 4 bases, with 18 bases left in between. Germline CDR1 and CDR2: SQVTM and ANQGSEA. This CDR3 is 14 amino acids long. The CDR3 protein is CSAGAGSGSDTQYF. CDR3 nucleotide sequence: TGCAGCGCCGGAGCCGGGAGCGGGTCAGATACGCAGTATTTT.

The chain couples TRBV7-2 to TRBJ2-3; tentative D call: TRBD1 (6 bases). With 1 base removed from V and 8 bases from J, the gap between germline ends came to 10 bases. Germline V lookup: CDR1 SGHTA, CDR2 FQGNSA. The CDR3 has 13 residues. The CDR3 nucleotides are TGTGCCAGCAGCTTAGTTGACAGGAGTACGCAGTATTTT. This codes for CASSLVDRSTQYF.

This clonotype was counted a few times. This chain uses TRBV28 with TRBJ1-2; 10 bases are a match to TRBD1. The germline CDR1 and CDR2 sequences are MDHEN and SYDVKM. The ends lost 7 bases at V and 2 bases at J; junction bases unmatched: 10. The CDR3 consists of 16 residues. CDR3 in DNA: TGTGCCAGCACCACCCTAGGGACAGGGGTCAACTATGGCTACACCTTC. Translation: CASTTLGTGVNYGYTF.

A remark on this clonotype: This may come from a read error, since a much larger clone is one base off. The chain combines TRBV6-2 or TRBV6-3 with TRBJ1-2; D gene uncertain. The CDR3 runs 12 residues. CDR1 MNHEY and CDR2 SVGEGT come from the germline V gene. For the CDR3, the DNA is TGTGCCAGCAGTCCCATGAGGGCTGGCTGCACCTTC. Translated: CASSPMRAGCTF.

The chain joins TRBV28 to TRBJ2-7; D could derive from TRBD1 or TRBD2 (5 bases each). CDR1 is MDHEN and CDR2 is SYDVKM in the germline V gene. The CDR3 sequence is 13 residues long. V lost 3 bases and J 6 bases, leaving 12 bases between the germline ends. The CDR3 is CASSLGVAFEQYF. CDR3 sequence (DNA): TGTGCCAGCAGTTTGGGGGTAGCCTTCGAGCAGTACTTC.

The chain carries TRBV7-3 and TRBJ1-1; D might be TRBD1 (6 bases). Trimming took 5 bases from V and 4 from J, leaving 11 bases between them. This CDR3 comprises 13 residues. Germline V CDR1 and CDR2: SGHTA, FQGTGA. CDR3 coding DNA: TGTGCCAGCAGCCCCGGACAGTTCACTGAAGCTTTCTTT. Its protein product is CASSPGQFTEAFF.

The V and J genes are TRBV29-1 and TRBJ1-1, with D possibly TRBD1 on 5 matching bases. Per germline, CDR1 SQVTM and CDR2 ANQGSEA. V was clipped by 7 bases and J by 1 base, with 13 bases between them. The CDR3 runs 13 residues. DNA for the CDR3: TGCAGCGCTGGGACGACTACGAACACTGAAGCTTTCTTT. It yields the protein CSAGTTTNTEAFF.